The clone carrying this TCR beta chain was picked up a small number of times. Its antigen is unidentified. The record originates from a study of early T cells in non-severe SARS-CoV-2 infection. Overall study: The chains were unpaired, and the sequenced material was bulk RNA from unsorted whole blood. Study-wide results and limits: Anti-spike CD8 specificities were favored by VDJdb matching, whose results missed private and CD4 specificities.

Individual cDNA molecules received unique molecular identifiers. TCRdb re-called the 5' RACE reads through MiXCR, storing one row per CDR3 protein. The sample consists of about 64,000 distinct CDR3 sequences, less than 9.5% of them appearing once. CDR3 length: 16 residues. Trimming removed 5 bases at V and 0 bases at J, with 17 bases between. CDR1 and CDR2 from the germline V gene are SNHLY and FYNNEI. The chain recombines TRBV2 with TRBJ2-7; D call uncertain. This clonotype was sampled from an adult who was a healthcare worker with PCR-confirmed SARS-CoV-2 infection or an uninfected control (not recorded which). Material: whole blood, obtained at baseline. The CDR3 DNA follows: TGTGCCAGCAGTCGAAGGCGCGTACCGAGCTCCTACGAGCAGTACTTC. This gives the protein CASSRRRVPSSYEQYF.